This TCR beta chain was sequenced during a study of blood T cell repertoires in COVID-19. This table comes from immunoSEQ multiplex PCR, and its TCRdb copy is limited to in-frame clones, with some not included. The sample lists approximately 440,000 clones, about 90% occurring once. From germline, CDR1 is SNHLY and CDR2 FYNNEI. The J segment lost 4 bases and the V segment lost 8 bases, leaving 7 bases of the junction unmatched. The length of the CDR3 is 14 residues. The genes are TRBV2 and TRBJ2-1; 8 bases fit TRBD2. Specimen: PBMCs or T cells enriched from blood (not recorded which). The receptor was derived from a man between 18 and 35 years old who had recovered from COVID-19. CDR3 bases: TGTGCCAGCCAGCAACGGGGGGGATACAATGAGCAGTTCTTC. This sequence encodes CASQQRGGYNEQFF.